This section outlines one TCR beta chain sequence together with its context. Its antigen is unidentified. This sample stems from a study of OX40 agonist ivuxolimab in advanced cancers. Turning to the study itself: Head and neck, renal cell, melanoma or hepatocellular carcinoma were the cancers that dose-escalation patients had.

Study conclusions and caveats: The study found that CD8+ T cells averaged more expanded clones than CD4+.

The protocol was immunoSEQ multiplex PCR, while the TCRdb copy is restricted to in-frame clones and leaves out a portion. The table includes approximately 79,000 clones, around 87% detected once. The TCR sequence derives from an adult with an advanced solid tumor such as melanoma, head and neck, liver or kidney cancer. The sequencing used CD4+ or CD8+ T cells sorted from blood, collected in a trial of the OX40 agonist ivuxolimab.

Here the CDR3 reads CASSLRLAGATDTQYF. For the CDR3, the DNA is TGTGCCAGCAGCCTGAGACTAGCGGGGGCCACAGATACGCAGTATTTT. J is TRBJ2-3 and V is TRBV5-6; 12 positions agree with TRBD2. The germline V gene has CDR1 SGHDT and CDR2 YYEEEE. The CDR3 extends over 16 amino acids. Trimming removed 4 bases from V and 2 bases from J; junction bases left unmatched: 5.